This is a list of T cell receptor beta chains from one sample in a study of T cell changes during pregnancy in multiple sclerosis. Clones were sequenced by immunoSEQ multiplex PCR, and TCRdb holds only the in-frame ones, with some missing. The repertoire holds tens of thousands of clones, with around 90% as singletons. The sequencing used PBMCs, collected in the first trimester of pregnancy. These receptors were collected from a female donor in good health, serving as a control in a pregnancy study. Some clones in this sample may be carry-over from other donors' samples. Both conserved end residues are part of each CDR3. A D gene is named only where the DNA matches it firmly. Size is stated for part of the rows, as once, few or many counts, or as a class when the clone is expanded.

V gene: TRBV18; J gene: TRBJ2-1; D gene: TRBD1; clone size: -; CDR3 protein: CASFVGTALYNEQFF; CDR3 DNA: TGTGCCAGCTTTGTCGGGACAGCGCTCTACAATGAGCAGTTCTTC
V gene: TRBV11-2; J gene: TRBJ1-4; D gene: TRBD1; clone size: -; CDR3 protein: CASSLLQGAPEKLFF; CDR3 DNA: TGTGCCAGCAGCTTGCTACAGGGGGCTCCCGAAAAACTGTTTTTT
V gene: TRBV4-3; J gene: TRBJ2-1; D gene: TRBD2; clone size: -; CDR3 protein: CASSQDSSGSNEQFF; CDR3 DNA: TGCGCCAGCAGCCAAGATTCGAGCGGGAGTAATGAGCAGTTCTTC
V gene: TRBV28; J gene: TRBJ2-5; D gene: -; clone size: -; CDR3 protein: CASSLAAVLQETQYF; CDR3 DNA: TGTGCCAGCAGTTTGGCGGCAGTCCTGCAAGAGACCCAGTACTTC
V gene: TRBV5-5; J gene: TRBJ1-3; D gene: -; clone size: -; CDR3 protein: CASSLLGALGNTIYF; CDR3 DNA: TGTGCCAGCAGCTTGTTGGGGGCTCTTGGAAACACCATATATTTT
V gene: TRBV18; J gene: TRBJ1-1; D gene: -; clone size: -; CDR3 protein: CASSPDYRDEAFF; CDR3 DNA: TGTGCCAGCTCACCTGACTACCGGGATGAAGCTTTCTTT
V gene: TRBV27; J gene: TRBJ2-2; D gene: TRBD2; clone size: many; CDR3 protein: CASRFQGLGELFF; CDR3 DNA: TGTGCCAGCAGGTTTCAGGGACTAGGGGAGCTGTTTTTT
V gene: TRBV6-1; J gene: TRBJ2-7; D gene: TRBD1; clone size: -; CDR3 protein: CASRSGQGLYEQYF; CDR3 DNA: TGTGCCAGCAGATCAGGACAGGGATTATACGAGCAGTACTTC
V gene: TRBV15; J gene: TRBJ2-7; D gene: -; clone size: -; CDR3 protein: CATSRDPNFEQYF; CDR3 DNA: TGTGCCACCAGCAGAGATCCAAACTTCGAGCAGTACTTC
V gene: TRBV13; J gene: TRBJ2-7; D gene: TRBD2; clone size: -; CDR3 protein: CASSFGRGGVSYEQYF; CDR3 DNA: TGTGCCAGCAGCTTTGGGCGGGGGGGCGTCTCCTACGAGCAGTACTTC
V gene: TRBV28; J gene: TRBJ2-3; D gene: -; clone size: -; CDR3 protein: CASSPGGRGTQYF; CDR3 DNA: TGTGCCAGCAGTCCCGGAGGACGGGGTACGCAGTATTTT
V gene: TRBV5-1; J gene: TRBJ2-3; D gene: TRBD1; clone size: -; CDR3 protein: CASRKPGQTSDTQYF; CDR3 DNA: TGCGCCAGCAGAAAACCGGGACAGACCTCGGATACGCAGTATTTT
V gene: TRBV7-3; J gene: TRBJ2-5; D gene: -; clone size: -; CDR3 protein: CASTLGGRQTQYF; CDR3 DNA: TGTGCCAGCACCTTGGGTGGGAGACAGACCCAGTACTTC
V gene: TRBV7-2; J gene: TRBJ1-5; D gene: -; clone size: -; CDR3 protein: CASSLRKGRGKPQHF; CDR3 DNA: TGTGCCAGCAGCTTACGAAAGGGCAGGGGCAAACCCCAGCATTTT
V gene: TRBV15; J gene: TRBJ1-2; D gene: TRBD1; clone size: -; CDR3 protein: CATSRAGQGALNYGYTF; CDR3 DNA: TGTGCCACCAGCAGAGCCGGACAGGGGGCGCTCAACTATGGCTACACCTTC
V gene: TRBV14; J gene: TRBJ2-1; D gene: TRBD2; clone size: -; CDR3 protein: CASSQDPGLAGGLYNEQFF; CDR3 DNA: TGTGCCAGCAGCCAAGATCCGGGACTAGCGGGAGGGCTTTACAATGAGCAGTTCTTC
V gene: TRBV7-8; J gene: TRBJ1-2; D gene: -; clone size: -; CDR3 protein: CASSLAAQGYGYTF; CDR3 DNA: TGTGCCAGCAGCTTAGCGGCCCAGGGGTATGGCTACACCTTC
V gene: TRBV19; J gene: TRBJ2-1; D gene: TRBD2; clone size: -; CDR3 protein: CASSGRMVRAGGFYNEQFF; CDR3 DNA: TGTGCCAGTAGTGGCCGTATGGTGAGGGCGGGGGGGTTTTACAATGAGCAGTTCTTC
V gene: TRBV5-1; J gene: TRBJ2-2; D gene: TRBD1; clone size: once; CDR3 protein: CASSHSRGTENTGELFF; CDR3 DNA: TGCGCCAGCAGCCACTCTAGAGGGACAGAAAACACCGGGGAGCTGTTTTTT
V gene: TRBV30; J gene: TRBJ1-5; D gene: -; clone size: -; CDR3 protein: CAWSLRAGPNQPQHF; CDR3 DNA: TGTGCCTGGAGCCTCAGGGCAGGGCCAAATCAGCCCCAGCATTTT
V gene: TRBV5-1; J gene: TRBJ2-5; D gene: TRBD2; clone size: once; CDR3 protein: CASSLAGSSGRGETQYF; CDR3 DNA: TGCGCCAGCAGCTTGGCCGGGTCTAGCGGGAGAGGAGAGACCCAGTACTTC
V gene: TRBV5-1; J gene: TRBJ2-3; D gene: -; clone size: once; CDR3 protein: CASSPPGARSDTQYF; CDR3 DNA: TGCGCCAGCAGCCCCCCGGGAGCTCGGTCGGATACGCAGTATTTT
V gene: TRBV6-4; J gene: TRBJ1-6; D gene: TRBD1; clone size: many; CDR3 protein: CASSDSEGASSPLHF; CDR3 DNA: TGTGCCAGCAGTGACTCAGAGGGGGCTAGCTCACCCCTCCACTTT
V gene: TRBV7-3; J gene: TRBJ2-3; D gene: -; clone size: -; CDR3 protein: CASSPSSTDTQYF; CDR3 DNA: TGTGCCAGCAGCCCTTCGAGCACAGATACGCAGTATTTT
V gene: TRBV7-9; J gene: TRBJ1-1; D gene: -; clone size: -; CDR3 protein: CASSHNGGVVNTEAFF; CDR3 DNA: TGTGCCAGCAGCCACAACGGGGGGGTTGTGAACACTGAAGCTTTCTTT
V gene: TRBV18; J gene: TRBJ1-2; D gene: TRBD1; clone size: -; CDR3 protein: CASSPSSTRQGYYGYTF; CDR3 DNA: TGTGCCAGCTCGCCCAGCTCTACGCGACAGGGATACTATGGCTACACCTTC
V gene: TRBV6-1; J gene: TRBJ2-3; D gene: TRBD2; clone size: -; CDR3 protein: CASSGGGSTDTQYF; CDR3 DNA: TGTGCCAGCAGTGGCGGGGGAAGCACAGATACGCAGTATTTT
V gene: TRBV19; J gene: TRBJ2-1; D gene: -; clone size: -; CDR3 protein: CASSMRVAVWNEQFF; CDR3 DNA: TGTGCCAGTAGTATGAGGGTAGCGGTCTGGAATGAGCAGTTCTTC
V gene: TRBV11-2; J gene: TRBJ2-2; D gene: -; clone size: -; CDR3 protein: CASSFLGGTGELFF; CDR3 DNA: TGTGCCAGCAGCTTCCTGGGGGGCACCGGGGAGCTGTTTTTT
V gene: TRBV7-9; J gene: TRBJ2-7; D gene: TRBD1; clone size: -; CDR3 protein: CASSLAGTGDEQYF; CDR3 DNA: TGTGCCAGCAGCTTAGCGGGGACAGGGGACGAGCAGTACTTC
V gene: TRBV28; J gene: TRBJ2-1; D gene: TRBD1; clone size: -; CDR3 protein: CASSPKRGLDNEQFF; CDR3 DNA: TGTGCCAGCAGTCCAAAGAGGGGGCTCGACAATGAGCAGTTCTTC
V gene: TRBV25-1; J gene: TRBJ1-2; D gene: TRBD1; clone size: -; CDR3 protein: CASTGTALHGYTF; CDR3 DNA: TGTGCCAGCACCGGGACAGCTCTTCATGGCTACACCTTC
V gene: TRBV11-2; J gene: TRBJ2-2; D gene: TRBD1; clone size: -; CDR3 protein: CASSSYRGNTGELFF; CDR3 DNA: TGTGCCAGCAGCAGCTACAGGGGGAACACCGGGGAGCTGTTTTTT
V gene: TRBV5-1; J gene: TRBJ1-2; D gene: -; clone size: -; CDR3 protein: CASSLGGYGYTF; CDR3 DNA: TGCGCCAGCTCGCTCGGGGGTTATGGCTACACCTTC
V gene: TRBV4-2; J gene: TRBJ2-2; D gene: -; clone size: -; CDR3 protein: CASSPTGRNTGELFF; CDR3 DNA: TGTGCCAGCAGCCCCACCGGGAGGAACACCGGGGAGCTGTTTTTT
V gene: TRBV7-2; J gene: TRBJ2-3; D gene: -; clone size: -; CDR3 protein: CASSFPSGSTDTQYF; CDR3 DNA: TGTGCCAGCAGCTTCCCAAGCGGAAGCACAGATACGCAGTATTTT
V gene: TRBV28; J gene: TRBJ2-7; D gene: -; clone size: once; CDR3 protein: CASSSRTAPYEQYF; CDR3 DNA: TGTGCCAGCAGCTCGAGGACAGCCCCCTACGAGCAGTACTTC
V gene: TRBV5-1; J gene: TRBJ2-7; D gene: TRBD1; clone size: -; CDR3 protein: CASNPGGFYEQYF; CDR3 DNA: TGCGCCAGCAATCCAGGGGGCTTCTACGAGCAGTACTTC
V gene: TRBV27; J gene: TRBJ2-7; D gene: -; clone size: -; CDR3 protein: CASRGDTTYEQYF; CDR3 DNA: TGTGCCAGCAGAGGGGACACCACCTACGAGCAGTACTTC
V gene: TRBV7-2; J gene: TRBJ1-1; D gene: -; clone size: -; CDR3 protein: CASSLQEERKPEAFF; CDR3 DNA: TGTGCCAGCAGCCTCCAGGAAGAAAGAAAGCCTGAAGCTTTCTTT
V gene: TRBV5-1; J gene: TRBJ1-1; D gene: -; clone size: -; CDR3 protein: CASRTVSNTEAFF; CDR3 DNA: TGCGCCAGCAGGACAGTTTCTAACACTGAAGCTTTCTTT
V gene: TRBV18; J gene: TRBJ2-7; D gene: -; clone size: -; CDR3 protein: CASSPAGEQYF; CDR3 DNA: TGTGCCAGCTCCCCGGCGGGGGAGCAGTACTTC
V gene: TRBV5-4; J gene: TRBJ1-2; D gene: -; clone size: -; CDR3 protein: CASSLEEGYNYGYTF; CDR3 DNA: TGTGCCAGCAGCTTGGAGGAGGGTTACAACTATGGCTACACCTTC
V gene: TRBV2; J gene: TRBJ2-5; D gene: TRBD2; clone size: -; CDR3 protein: CAIPMGPSGGVQETQYF; CDR3 DNA: TGTGCCATCCCAATGGGGCCTAGCGGGGGGGTACAAGAGACCCAGTACTTC
V gene: TRBV11-2; J gene: TRBJ1-1; D gene: -; clone size: -; CDR3 protein: CASSSRVGTEAFF; CDR3 DNA: TGTGCCAGCAGCTCCCGGGTTGGCACTGAAGCTTTCTTT
V gene: TRBV5-6; J gene: TRBJ1-3; D gene: -; clone size: -; CDR3 protein: CASSRWDTEKIYF; CDR3 DNA: TGTGCCAGCAGCCGCTGGGACACTGAAAAAATATATTTT
V gene: TRBV28; J gene: TRBJ2-7; D gene: -; clone size: -; CDR3 protein: CAVGQGLTEQYF; CDR3 DNA: TGTGCGGTCGGGCAGGGATTAACAGAGCAGTACTTC
V gene: TRBV30; J gene: TRBJ1-6; D gene: TRBD1; clone size: -; CDR3 protein: CAWSVQGRDYSPLHF; CDR3 DNA: TGTGCCTGGAGTGTACAGGGGCGCGATTATTCACCCCTCCACTTT
V gene: TRBV28; J gene: TRBJ2-7; D gene: -; clone size: -; CDR3 protein: CASTLGSPSYEQYF; CDR3 DNA: TGTGCCAGCACCTTGGGCAGTCCTTCCTACGAGCAGTACTTC
V gene: TRBV27; J gene: TRBJ1-1; D gene: -; clone size: -; CDR3 protein: CASRSRGNTEAFF; CDR3 DNA: TGTGCCAGCAGAAGCAGGGGGAACACTGAAGCTTTCTTT